The entry below describes one T cell receptor (beta chain). The CDR3 is 16 amino acids. The V segment lost 1 base and the J segment 3 bases; nucleotides outside the gene matches: 6. Looked up from germline, CDR1 is SGHRS and CDR2 is YFSETQ. The sample belongs to a study of blood T cell repertoires in COVID-19. Assay used: immunoSEQ multiplex PCR; TCRdb lists only in-frame clones, some missing. The table shows around 29,000 clones, with around 87% occurring only once. Sequences were obtained from peripheral blood. The sequence derives from a man aged 55 to 70 with acute or convalescent COVID-19. The chain couples TRBV5-1 to TRBJ2-3; TRBD2 matches 9 bases. The CDR3 DNA follows: TGCGCCAGCAGCTTGACCGCGGGGGGGCGTACAGATACGCAGTATTTT. Translated: CASSLTAGGRTDTQYF.